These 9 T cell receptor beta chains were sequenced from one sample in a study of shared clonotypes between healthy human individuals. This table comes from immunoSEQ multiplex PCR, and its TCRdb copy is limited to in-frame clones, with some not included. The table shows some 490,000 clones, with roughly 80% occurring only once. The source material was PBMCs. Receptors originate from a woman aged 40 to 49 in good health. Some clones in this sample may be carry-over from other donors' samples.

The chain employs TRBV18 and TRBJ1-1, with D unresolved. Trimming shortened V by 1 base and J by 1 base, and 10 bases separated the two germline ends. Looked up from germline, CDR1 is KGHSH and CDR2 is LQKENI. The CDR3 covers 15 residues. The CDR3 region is CASSPLQEPNTEAFF. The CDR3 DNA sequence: TGTGCCAGCTCACCACTGCAGGAGCCGAACACTGAAGCTTTCTTT.

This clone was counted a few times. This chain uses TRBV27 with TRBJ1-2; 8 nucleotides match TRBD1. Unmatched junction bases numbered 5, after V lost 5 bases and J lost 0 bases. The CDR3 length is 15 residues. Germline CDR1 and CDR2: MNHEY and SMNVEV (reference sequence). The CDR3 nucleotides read TGTGCCAGCAGTCCGGGGACAGGACCTAACTATGGCTACACCTTC. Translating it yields CASSPGTGPNYGYTF.

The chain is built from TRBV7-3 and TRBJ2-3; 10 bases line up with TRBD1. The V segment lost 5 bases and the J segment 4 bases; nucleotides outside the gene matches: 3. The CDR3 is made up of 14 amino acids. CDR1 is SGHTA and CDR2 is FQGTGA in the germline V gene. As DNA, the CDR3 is TGTGCCAGCAGCGGACAGGGGGTGGCAGATACGCAGTATTTT. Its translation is CASSGQGVADTQYF.

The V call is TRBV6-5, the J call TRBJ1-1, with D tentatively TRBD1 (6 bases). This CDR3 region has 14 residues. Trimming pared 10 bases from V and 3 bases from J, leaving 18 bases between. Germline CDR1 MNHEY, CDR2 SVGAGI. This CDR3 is CATKTGWSDTEAFF. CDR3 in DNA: TGTGCCACCAAAACAGGGTGGTCGGACACTGAAGCTTTCTTT.

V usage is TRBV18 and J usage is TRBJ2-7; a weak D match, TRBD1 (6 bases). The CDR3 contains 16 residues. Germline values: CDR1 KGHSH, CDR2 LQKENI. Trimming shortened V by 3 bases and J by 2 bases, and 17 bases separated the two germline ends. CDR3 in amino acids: CASSPTGTPLTYEQYF. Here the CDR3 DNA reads TGTGCCAGCTCACCTACCGGGACACCCTTAACCTACGAGCAGTACTTC.

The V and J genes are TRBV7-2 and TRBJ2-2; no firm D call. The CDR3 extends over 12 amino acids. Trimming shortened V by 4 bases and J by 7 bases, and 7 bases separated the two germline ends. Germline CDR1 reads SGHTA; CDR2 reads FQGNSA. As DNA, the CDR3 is TGTGCCAGCAGCTACTCGGGCGGGGAGCTGTTTTTT. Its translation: CASSYSGGELFF.

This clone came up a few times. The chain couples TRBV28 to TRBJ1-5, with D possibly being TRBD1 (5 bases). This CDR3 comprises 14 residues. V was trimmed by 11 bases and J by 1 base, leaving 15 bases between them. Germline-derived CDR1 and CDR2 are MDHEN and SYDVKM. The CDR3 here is CASEAPGSNQPQHF. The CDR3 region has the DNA TGTGCCTCGGAGGCCCCAGGGAGCAATCAGCCCCAGCATTTT.

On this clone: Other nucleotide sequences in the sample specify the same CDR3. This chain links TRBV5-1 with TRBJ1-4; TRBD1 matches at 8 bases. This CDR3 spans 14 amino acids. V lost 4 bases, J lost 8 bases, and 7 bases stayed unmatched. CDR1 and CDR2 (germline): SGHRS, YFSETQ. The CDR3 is CASSPGQGGEKLFF. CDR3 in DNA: TGCGCCAGCAGCCCCGGACAGGGAGGGGAAAAACTGTTTTTT.

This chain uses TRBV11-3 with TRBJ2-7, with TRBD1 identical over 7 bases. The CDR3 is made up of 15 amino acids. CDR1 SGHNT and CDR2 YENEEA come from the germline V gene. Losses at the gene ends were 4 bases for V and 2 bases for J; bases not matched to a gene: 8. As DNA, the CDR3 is TGTGCCAGCAGCTCCACAGGGGTAATCCCCTACGAGCAGTACTTC. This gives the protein CASSSTGVIPYEQYF.